The present TCR beta chain was sequenced within a study of blood T cells in healthy people across ages. Unmatched junction bases numbered 5, after V lost 4 bases and J lost 1 base. Germline lookup yields CDR1 SEHNR and CDR2 FQNEAQ (reference sequence). The CDR3 totals 17 residues. A sample-barcoded 5' primer and a J-beta primer mix were used in a second PCR of about 7 to 12 cycles. TCRdb recomputed calls from the 5' RACE reads with MiXCR, one row per CDR3 protein. The sample carries over 1,500,000 distinct CDR3 sequences, approximately 50% recorded once. Sequencing was performed on blood. The sequence was collected from a woman in her thirties or forties in good health. The chain recombines TRBV7-9 with TRBJ2-4, with 12 positions matching TRBD1. CDR3 nucleotide sequence: TGTGCCAGCAGCTCCGGGACAGGGGGCTGGGCCAAAAACATTCAGTACTTC. It codes for CASSSGTGGWAKNIQYF.